These 28 T cell receptor beta chains came from one sample sequenced in a study of shared clonotypes between healthy human individuals. Terminally differentiated effector memory CD45RA+ cells were excluded from the naive CD8 cells, which were CD45RO-negative and positively selected for CCR7. TCRdb's copy holds only in-frame clones and misses some; the assay was immunoSEQ multiplex PCR. The table includes more than 2 million clones, about 95% detected once. The specimen sequenced was naive CD8+ T cells sorted from blood. These TCRs come from a man aged 18 to 30 in good health.

The rearrangement joins TRBV9 to TRBJ1-2; the match to TRBD1 covers 7 bases. The CDR3 is 16 amino acids. Germline CDR1 SGDLS, CDR2 YYNGEE. V was pared by 0 bases and J by 4 bases, with 9 bases of the junction left unmatched. CDR3 sequence: CASSVDYPGTAYGYTF. CDR3 nucleotides: TGTGCCAGCAGCGTAGACTATCCCGGGACAGCCTATGGCTACACCTTC.

The genes are TRBV10-3 and TRBJ2-2; TRBD2 matches 14 bases. This CDR3 spans 16 amino acids. Unmatched junction bases numbered 5, after V lost 3 bases and J lost 8 bases. Per germline, CDR1 ENHRY and CDR2 SYGVKD. CDR3 sequence reads: CAISDGTSGGQGELFF. DNA of the CDR3: TGTGCCATCAGTGACGGGACTAGCGGGGGTCAAGGGGAGCTGTTTTTT.

This clone was seen more than once but under ten times. The same CDR3 can be traced to other DNA sequences in this sample. The chain recombines TRBV27 with TRBJ2-7; 7 bases are a match to TRBD1. V gave up 0 bases and J gave up 3 bases; unmatched junction bases: 2. CDR3 length: 14 residues. Germline V gene sequence: CDR1 MNHEY, CDR2 SMNVEV (reference sequence). CDR3 amino acids: CASSLSAGGYEQYF. The CDR3 nucleotides are TGTGCCAGCAGTTTATCTGCAGGGGGCTACGAGCAGTACTTC.

The J gene is TRBJ2-7, the V gene TRBV30; no definite D call. Germline V CDR1 and CDR2: GTSNPN, SVGIG (reference sequence). This CDR3 has 13 amino acids. With 0 bases removed from V and 3 bases from J, the gap between germline ends came to 9 bases. In DNA, the CDR3 is TGTGCCTGGAGTGTGGCCACAGACTACGAGCAGTACTTC. The encoded protein is CAWSVATDYEQYF.

The chain employs TRBV18 and TRBJ2-1, with D tentatively TRBD2 (5 bases). The CDR3 sequence is 14 residues long. The germline V and J ends were trimmed by 1 base and 9 bases, with 13 bases remaining between them. Germline CDR1 KGHSH, CDR2 LQKENI. The CDR3 nucleotides are TGTGCCAGCTCACCACTGGTAGCGCTGAGTGAGCAGTTCTTC. As protein: CASSPLVALSEQFF.

This sequence joins TRBV4-1 and TRBJ1-3; D gene unclear. Germline loops: CDR1 MGHRA, CDR2 YSYEKL. Trimming pared 0 bases from V and 3 bases from J, leaving 9 bases between. This CDR3 contains 15 residues. The CDR3 sequence is CASSQDVGIGNTIYF. The CDR3 DNA reads as TGCGCCAGCAGCCAAGATGTTGGGATTGGAAACACCATATATTTT.

This chain links TRBV9 with TRBJ2-3, with D perhaps TRBD2 (6 bases). There are 14 residues in the CDR3. V shed 3 bases and J shed 2 bases, with 10 bases lying between them. Germline CDR1 reads SGDLS; CDR2 reads YYNGEE. CDR3 DNA sequence: TGTGCCAGCAGCGCCCGGGACTCCACAGATACGCAGTATTTT. Translating gives CASSARDSTDTQYF.

V is TRBV20-1 and J is TRBJ2-7, with 7 bases lining up with TRBD2. CDR1 is DFQATT and CDR2 is SNEGSKA in the germline V gene (reference sequence). V lost 6 bases, J lost 4 bases, and 3 bases stayed unmatched. This CDR3 is 11 amino acids long. The DNA of the CDR3 is TGCAGTGCCGGGACTACTTACGAGCAGTACTTC. Protein: CSAGTTYEQYF.

This rearrangement joins TRBV29-1 to TRBJ1-2; D is perhaps TRBD1 (5 bases). CDR3 size: 15 residues. Germline-derived CDR1 and CDR2 are SQVTM and ANQGSEA. Trimming stripped 3 bases from V and 4 bases from J, with 18 bases between. The CDR3 reads CSVDILWVGGYGYTF. The CDR3 region has the DNA TGCAGCGTTGATATCCTCTGGGTTGGGGGCTATGGCTACACCTTC.

This sequence joins TRBV27 and TRBJ2-3; D unresolved. Germline assignment: CDR1 MNHEY and CDR2 SMNVEV (reference sequence). The CDR3 is 15 residues long. V dropped 4 bases and J dropped 0 bases, with 11 bases sitting between them. The CDR3, as DNA: TGTGCCAGCAGTTCAGTAGTTTTTAGCACAGATACGCAGTATTTT. Its protein is CASSSVVFSTDTQYF.

J is TRBJ2-7 and V is TRBV23-1; TRBD1 matches 10 bases. TRBV23-1 is given ORF status, its function remaining uncertain. The V and J ends lost 3 bases and 1 base, in that order; junction bases with no gene match: 6. The CDR3 is made up of 16 amino acids. The CDR3 spells CASSHLGQGGSYEQYF. The DNA of the CDR3 is TGCGCCAGCAGTCACCTTGGACAGGGGGGATCCTACGAGCAGTACTTC.

The chain couples TRBV5-6 to TRBJ2-2; 13 bases fit TRBD2. CDR3 length: 19 residues. Unmatched junction bases numbered 10, after V lost 1 base and J lost 4 bases. CDR1 and CDR2 from the germline V gene are SGHDT and YYEEEE. The CDR3 protein is CASSLPRTSGSGGTGELFF. In DNA, the CDR3 is TGTGCCAGCAGCTTGCCCCGGACTAGCGGGAGCGGCGGCACCGGGGAGCTGTTTTTT. Supplemented by reference TRBV5-6 and TRBJ2-2, the full variable domain reads DAGVTQSPTHLIKTRGQQVTLRCSPKSGHDTVSWYQQALGQGPQFIFQYYEEEERQRGNFPDRFSGHQFPNYSSELNVNALLLGDSALYLCASSLPRTSGSGGTGELFFGEGSRLTVL.

Details on this clone: A read error may account for a junction end that differs from germline. The chain couples TRBV4-2 to TRBJ2-1; D is uncertain. The CDR3 covers 16 residues. Germline-derived CDR1 and CDR2 are LGHNA and YNFKEQ. The CDR3 here is CASSQDILDSYNEQFF. The CDR3 coding sequence is TGTGCCAGCAGTCAAGATATCCTGGATTCCTACAATGAGCAGTTCTTC.

The V call is TRBV18, the J call TRBJ2-6; D may be TRBD1 or TRBD2 (5 bases each). The CDR3 covers 17 residues. Between the trimmed V and J ends, which lost 3 bases and 1 base, there was a span of 13 bases. Looked up from germline, CDR1 is KGHSH and CDR2 is LQKENI. The CDR3, as DNA: TGTGCCAGCTCACCGCGGCTGGGGGAATCTGGGGCCAACGTCCTGACTTTC. Protein: CASSPRLGESGANVLTF.

The chain uses TRBV9 and TRBJ1-2, with D hard to call. The CDR3 has 14 amino acids. The V end lost 7 bases, the J end lost 2 bases, and 15 bases lay between the germline ends. Germline loops: CDR1 SGDLS, CDR2 YYNGEE. The CDR3 here is CASRSIAYNYGYTF. DNA for the CDR3: TGTGCCAGCCGTTCAATAGCTTACAACTATGGCTACACCTTC.

The chain recombines TRBV7-8 with TRBJ2-7; 9 bases fit TRBD2. The V gene's germline CDR1 is SGHVS and CDR2 FQNEAQ. This CDR3 is built from 14 residues. With V trimmed by 5 bases and J by 4 bases, 6 bases remained unmatched. The CDR3 here is CASSPHSGGYEQYF. The CDR3 bases are TGTGCCAGCAGCCCACATAGCGGGGGATACGAGCAGTACTTC.

J is TRBJ2-3 and V is TRBV2; TRBD2 matches at 14 bases. The J segment lost 0 bases and the V segment lost 7 bases, leaving 3 bases of the junction unmatched. The CDR3 is 16 residues long. The germline V gene encodes CDR1 SNHLY and CDR2 FYNNEI. The CDR3 region has the DNA TGTGCCAGCACCGGGACTAGCGGGAGTAGCACAGATACGCAGTATTTT. Encoded protein: CASTGTSGSSTDTQYF.

V gene TRBV2 combines with J gene TRBJ2-2; D may be TRBD2 (6 bases). The CDR3 runs 14 residues. Germline loops: CDR1 SNHLY, CDR2 FYNNEI. Trimming left V 6 bases short and J 6 bases short, with 14 bases between. The CDR3 DNA sequence: TGTGCCAGCAGAACGGGCCGCGGGGCCGGGGAGCTGTTTTTT. Translated, it gives CASRTGRGAGELFF.

V is TRBV7-9 and J is TRBJ2-5; D unclear. This CDR3 comprises 11 residues. Germline lookup yields CDR1 SEHNR and CDR2 FQNEAQ (reference sequence). V lost 5 bases and J 5 bases, leaving 6 bases between the germline ends. Written as DNA, the CDR3 is TGTGCCAGCAGCCGATCCGAGACCCAGTACTTC. Translating it yields CASSRSETQYF.

The chain uses TRBV4-1 and TRBJ2-7; D may be TRBD1 or TRBD2 (5 bases each). Trimming removed 3 bases at V and 2 bases at J, with 14 bases between. The length of the CDR3 is 15 residues. Germline V gene data show CDR1 as MGHRA and CDR2 as YSYEKL. The CDR3 DNA follows: TGCGCCAGCAGCCAGGCGGGTGACAGAACCTACGAGCAGTACTTC. Its translation is CASSQAGDRTYEQYF.

The chain joins TRBV27 to TRBJ2-7, with TRBD1 as a possible D gene (5 bases). This CDR3 contains 14 residues. CDR1 MNHEY and CDR2 SMNVEV come from the germline V gene (reference sequence). The V end was cut by 6 bases, the J end by 4 bases, with 16 bases between. The CDR3 region has the DNA TGTGCCAGCAGGTACAGGAGCTTACCTTACGAGCAGTACTTC. It codes for CASRYRSLPYEQYF.

This clone was recorded once. Other DNA sequences in the same sample also yield this CDR3. This chain links TRBV6-5 with TRBJ2-7, with 11 bases that match TRBD2. The trim removed 1 base at V and 3 bases at J, leaving 2 bases unmatched. The CDR3 spans 15 residues. CDR1 MNHEY and CDR2 SVGAGI come from the germline V gene. This CDR3 reads CASSYFGTSGYEQYF. In DNA, the CDR3 is TGTGCCAGCAGTTACTTCGGGACTAGCGGCTACGAGCAGTACTTC.

Note on this clone: The sample contains more than one DNA sequence encoding this CDR3. V gene TRBV27 combines with J gene TRBJ1-2, with D unclear. The CDR3 length is 13 residues. Germline V gives CDR1 MNHEY, CDR2 SMNVEV (reference sequence). Trimming removed 2 bases at V and 5 bases at J, with 9 bases between. As DNA, the CDR3 is TGTGCCAGCAGTTTAAGACGGGATTATGGCTACACCTTC. The encoded protein is CASSLRRDYGYTF.

V is TRBV14 and J is TRBJ2-3; the match to TRBD1 covers 7 bases. Per the germline V gene, CDR1 is SGHDN and CDR2 is FVKESK. This CDR3 is 15 amino acids long. J gave up 0 bases and V 4 bases, and 4 bases lay outside the gene matches. The CDR3 nucleotides are TGTGCCAGCAGCCCGGGACAGTCTAGCACAGATACGCAGTATTTT. Its translation: CASSPGQSSTDTQYF.

The J gene is TRBJ2-7, the V gene TRBV10-3; no clear D gene. V shed 3 bases and J shed 5 bases, with 8 bases lying between them. Per germline, CDR1 ENHRY and CDR2 SYGVKD. The CDR3 is 12 amino acids. The CDR3 bases are TGTGCCATCAGTGACCCACCGGACGAGCAGTACTTC. It specifies CAISDPPDEQYF.

This clone appeared once. J is TRBJ2-7 and V is TRBV4-1, with 9 positions matching TRBD1. V was pared by 2 bases and J by 3 bases, with 8 bases of the junction left unmatched. The germline CDR1 and CDR2 sequences are MGHRA and YSYEKL. This CDR3 contains 16 residues. CDR3 loop: CASSQSPGQGFYEQYF. Here the CDR3 DNA reads TGCGCCAGCAGCCAATCTCCGGGACAGGGCTTCTACGAGCAGTACTTC.

The CDR3 loop reads CASSPSRGAGRAYEQYF. CDR3 coding DNA: TGTGCCAGCAGTCCCTCGAGAGGGGCTGGGCGCGCCTACGAGCAGTACTTC. V and J are TRBV27 and TRBJ2-7, with D perhaps assigned TRBD1 or TRBD2 (5 bases each). CDR1 is MNHEY, CDR2 SMNVEV, per germline (reference sequence). The V gene lost 5 bases and the J gene lost 2 bases, with 22 bases spanning the gap. The CDR3 totals 17 residues.

V gene TRBV5-1 combines with J gene TRBJ1-2; D is unclear. The V end was cut by 0 bases, the J end by 3 bases, with 15 bases between. The CDR3 runs 16 residues. Germline V lookup: CDR1 SGHRS, CDR2 YFSETQ. The DNA of the CDR3 is TGCGCCAGCAGCTTGGTAGTTAATCAAGCGGACTATGGCTACACCTTC. This translates into CASSLVVNQADYGYTF. The full variable domain, with the rest looked up from reference TRBV5-1 and TRBJ1-2, is KAGVTQTPRYLIKTRGQQVTLSCSPISGHRSVSWYQQTPGQGLQFLFEYFSETQRNKGNFPGRFSGRQFSNSRSEMNVSTLELGDSALYLCASSLVVNQADYGYTFGSGTRLTVV.